The rows below give T cell receptor beta chains drawn from one sample of a study of T cell changes during pregnancy in multiple sclerosis. Profiled with immunoSEQ multiplex PCR; TCRdb holds only in-frame clones, not every one. This sample carries roughly 51,000 clones, about 90% of them seen once, and the ten largest clones take more than 0.15%. The starting material was CD4+ T cells from peripheral blood mononuclear cells, obtained after pregnancy. The receptors were gathered from a female donor in good health, enrolled as a control in a pregnancy study. Both conserved end residues are part of each CDR3. D genes are given only for firm matches. The size field is filled for only some rows; it gives once, few, many or a size class.

j_call	v_call	d_call	clone_size	cdr3_aa	cdr3_nt
TRBJ2-3	TRBV7-9	TRBD2	-	CASSSRGGTDTQYF	TGTGCCAGCAGCTCCCGCGGGGGGACAGATACGCAGTATTTT
TRBJ2-7	TRBV5-4	-	-	CASSPAGGGSAQYF	TGTGCCAGCAGCCCGGCAGGGGGAGGTAGCGCGCAGTACTTC
TRBJ1-2	TRBV19	TRBD1	-	CASSRTGTNYGYTF	TGTGCCAGTAGTCGGACAGGGACTAACTATGGCTACACCTTC
TRBJ2-1	TRBV11-1	-	-	CASSFESIQFF	TGTGCCAGCAGCTTCGAGTCAATTCAGTTCTTC
TRBJ1-1	TRBV18	-	once	CASSPGRSPMNTEAFF	TGTGCCAGCTCACCAGGAAGGAGCCCCATGAACACTGAAGCTTTCTTT
TRBJ2-5	TRBV19	-	-	CASSIGTDYRETQYF	TGTGCCAGTAGTATAGGGACAGACTATAGGGAGACCCAGTACTTC
TRBJ2-4	TRBV10-1	-	-	CASRLCGTEAKNIQYF	TGCGCCAGCAGACTATGCGGGACAGAAGCCAAAAACATTCAGTACTTC
TRBJ2-1	TRBV7-2	-	-	CASSRLGWEQFF	TGTGCCAGCAGCCGACTTGGGTGGGAGCAGTTCTTC
TRBJ1-2	TRBV11-2	TRBD1	-	CASSLNSGQGRVGYTF	TGTGCCAGCAGCTTAAATTCGGGACAGGGGAGGGTCGGCTACACCTTC
TRBJ2-2	TRBV6-1	-	-	CASSLGQGTTGELFF	TGTGCCAGCAGTCTAGGGCAGGGTACTACCGGGGAGCTGTTTTTT
TRBJ1-5	TRBV6-6	TRBD1	-	CASRKDRASNQPQHF	TGTGCCAGCAGGAAGGACAGGGCTAGCAATCAGCCCCAGCATTTT
TRBJ1-3	TRBV5-4	TRBD1	-	CASSLMGQLAGNTIYF	TGTGCCAGCAGCTTGATGGGACAGTTAGCTGGAAACACCATATATTTT
TRBJ2-7	TRBV28	TRBD1	-	CASMGQGVFVYEQYF	TGTGCCAGCATGGGACAGGGTGTATTTGTCTACGAGCAGTACTTC
TRBJ2-2	TRBV27	TRBD2	once	CASSLSQKLAANTGELFF	TGTGCCAGCAGTTTATCCCAAAAACTAGCGGCGAACACCGGGGAGCTGTTTTTT
TRBJ2-3	TRBV4-1	TRBD2	-	CASGGTSGGASDTQYF	TGCGCCAGCGGTGGGACTAGCGGGGGGGCCTCAGATACGCAGTATTTT
TRBJ2-7	TRBV18	-	-	CASSPPAGSREQYF	TGTGCCAGCTCACCACCGGCAGGGTCGAGAGAGCAGTACTTC
TRBJ1-1	TRBV5-6	-	-	CASSFDGRAFF	TGTGCCAGCAGCTTTGACGGGAGAGCTTTCTTT
TRBJ2-7	TRBV5-4	-	-	CASSYGGRRDEQYF	TGTGCCAGCAGCTACGGGGGGCGCCGGGACGAGCAGTACTTC
TRBJ1-2	TRBV7-9	TRBD1	-	CASSFPIGQGAGNGYTF	TGTGCCAGCAGCTTCCCAATAGGACAGGGGGCTGGGAATGGCTACACCTTC
TRBJ2-7	TRBV30	-	-	CAWSAPTAYEQYF	TGTGCCTGGAGTGCACCGACAGCCTACGAGCAGTACTTC
TRBJ1-1	TRBV4-2	-	few	CASSQGLTSNTEAFF	TGTGCCAGCAGCCAAGGTCTAACCTCGAACACTGAAGCTTTCTTT
TRBJ2-7	TRBV15	-	-	CATSRDIGQIAEQYF	TGTGCCACCAGCAGAGATATTGGGCAGATCGCGGAGCAGTACTTC
TRBJ1-2	TRBV10-2	-	-	CASSAQATYGYTF	TGCGCCAGCAGTGCACAGGCGACCTATGGCTACACCTTC
TRBJ1-4	TRBV27	-	-	CASRVRRGANEKLFF	TGTGCCAGCCGGGTCCGCAGGGGCGCAAATGAAAAACTGTTTTTT
TRBJ2-1	TRBV7-2	-	-	CASSLLRDEQFF	TGTGCCAGCAGCTTACTGAGGGATGAGCAGTTCTTC
TRBJ2-5	TRBV5-4	-	-	CASSKQIKETQYF	TGTGCCAGCAGTAAACAGATTAAAGAGACCCAGTACTTC
TRBJ2-1	TRBV27	-	-	CASSLRLGSSYNEQFF	TGTGCCAGCAGTTTAAGGCTGGGGAGCTCCTACAATGAGCAGTTCTTC
TRBJ2-2	TRBV4-2	-	-	CASSPDYNTGELFF	TGTGCCAGCAGCCCCGACTATAACACCGGGGAGCTGTTTTTT
TRBJ2-2	TRBV7-3	-	-	CASSPNGLTGELFF	TGTGCCAGCAGCCCAAACGGACTCACCGGGGAGCTGTTTTTT
TRBJ1-2	TRBV11-1	-	-	CASSLETVGGYTF	TGTGCCAGCAGCTTAGAGACAGTGGGAGGCTACACCTTC
TRBJ2-7	TRBV6-5	-	-	CASSSQQGRREQYF	TGTGCCAGCAGTTCTCAACAGGGGAGGCGCGAGCAGTACTTC
TRBJ1-1	TRBV4-3	-	-	CASSQDSNWREAFF	TGCGCCAGCAGCCAAGATAGCAATTGGCGGGAAGCTTTCTTT
TRBJ2-1	TRBV20-1	-	-	CSAQQRDEQFF	TGCAGTGCCCAACAGCGGGATGAGCAGTTCTTC
TRBJ1-3	TRBV30	-	-	CAWSMAGNTIYF	TGTGCCTGGAGTATGGCAGGAAACACCATATATTTT
TRBJ1-5	TRBV30	-	once	CAWTGRGTGQPQHF	TGTGCCTGGACCGGCCGGGGGACGGGTCAGCCCCAGCATTTT
TRBJ2-3	TRBV5-1	-	-	CASSLEPGLQSDTQYF	TGCGCCAGCAGTCTAGAACCGGGACTTCAGTCAGATACGCAGTATTTT
TRBJ2-7	TRBV10-3	TRBD2	-	CAIGRGGYGYEQYF	TGTGCCATCGGACGCGGGGGGTATGGTTACGAGCAGTACTTC
TRBJ1-5	TRBV7-2	-	-	CASSWGTGSRPQHF	TGTGCCAGCAGCTGGGGAACGGGGAGTAGGCCCCAGCATTTT
TRBJ2-1	TRBV2	TRBD1	-	CATRQGLGGSGNEQFF	TGTGCCACCCGACAGGGGCTGGGGGGCAGCGGCAATGAGCAGTTCTTC
TRBJ1-4	TRBV4-1	-	-	CASSQRGLSVEEKLFF	TGCGCCAGCAGCCAAAGGGGACTGAGTGTGGAAGAAAAACTGTTTTTT
TRBJ2-7	TRBV5-4	TRBD1	once	CASSKQGAVYEQYF	TGTGCCAGCAGTAAGCAGGGGGCGGTCTACGAGCAGTACTTC
TRBJ1-2	TRBV29-1	-	-	CSVEDEGEWNGYTF	TGCAGCGTTGAAGATGAGGGGGAGTGGAATGGCTACACCTTC
TRBJ1-3	TRBV4-1	TRBD1	-	CASSPLGGDRINGNTIYF	TGCGCCAGCAGCCCGCTAGGTGGGGACAGGATCAATGGAAACACCATATATTTT
TRBJ1-4	TRBV2	-	-	CASSGLLATNEKLFF	TGTGCCAGCAGTGGACTTCTAGCAACTAATGAAAAACTGTTTTTT
TRBJ2-6	TRBV27	-	-	CASSYSLSGANVLTF	TGTGCCAGCAGTTATTCCCTCTCTGGGGCCAACGTCCTGACTTTC
TRBJ2-5	TRBV5-4	-	-	CASSLTGQTQYF	TGTGCCAGCAGCTTGACGGGTCAGACCCAGTACTTC
TRBJ2-7	TRBV27	TRBD1	once	CASSRTGPYEQYF	TGTGCCAGCAGCCGGACAGGGCCCTACGAGCAGTACTTC
TRBJ1-1	TRBV25-1	TRBD1	-	CASSEGTGTFF	TGTGCCAGCAGTGAAGGGACAGGGACTTTCTTT
TRBJ1-2	TRBV19	TRBD1	once	CASCRDRALGYTF	TGTGCCAGTTGCCGGGACAGGGCCCTCGGCTACACCTTC
TRBJ1-2	TRBV5-4	-	-	CASRLMGGGGYGYTF	TGTGCCAGCAGACTCATGGGGGGAGGTGGCTATGGCTACACCTTC
TRBJ2-7	TRBV28	TRBD2	-	CASSLAGGRSHEQYF	TGTGCCAGCAGTTTAGCGGGGGGCAGGTCCCACGAGCAGTACTTC
TRBJ1-3	TRBV15	-	-	CATSSQTGLRGNTIYF	TGTGCCACCAGCAGCCAGACAGGTCTAAGGGGAAACACCATATATTTT
TRBJ2-3	TRBV11-2	-	-	CASSFSPSDTQYF	TGTGCCAGCAGCTTTAGCCCGTCAGATACGCAGTATTTT
TRBJ1-2	TRBV29-1	TRBD1	-	CSAGRPGQGDYGYTF	TGCAGCGCTGGCCGTCCGGGACAGGGAGACTATGGCTACACCTTC
TRBJ1-2	TRBV29-1	-	-	CSVEGLTDYYGYTF	TGCAGCGTTGAAGGGCTCACAGATTACTATGGCTACACCTTC
TRBJ2-3	TRBV2	TRBD2	-	CASLDGGTTDTQYF	TGTGCCAGCCTGGACGGGGGGACCACAGATACGCAGTATTTT
TRBJ2-2	TRBV6-6	-	-	CASRRASAGELFF	TGTGCCAGCAGACGAGCTAGCGCCGGGGAGCTGTTTTTT